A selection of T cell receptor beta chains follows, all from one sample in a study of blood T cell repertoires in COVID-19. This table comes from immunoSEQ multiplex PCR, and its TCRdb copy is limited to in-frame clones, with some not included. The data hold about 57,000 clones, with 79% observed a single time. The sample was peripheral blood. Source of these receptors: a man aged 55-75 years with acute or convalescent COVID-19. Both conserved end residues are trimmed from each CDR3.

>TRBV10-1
ASSRGIGAYYNEQF
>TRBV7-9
ASSLDRGAYEQY
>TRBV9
ASSNAGTGDGYT
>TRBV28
ASSTGSLEAF
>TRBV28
ASSFTMSSYNEQF
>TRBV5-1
ASSWTTGGQETQY
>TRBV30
AWSYRTSGNTDTQY
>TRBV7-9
ASSHGGLLLNTEAF
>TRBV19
ASRLSGASYNEQF
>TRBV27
ASSFEGAEYEQY
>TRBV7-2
ASSFGQEYEQY
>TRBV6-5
ASSYGLRTEAF
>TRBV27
ASSLGQGNQPQH
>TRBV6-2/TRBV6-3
ASSYLTGDMNTEAF
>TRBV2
ASSEGYGQRQY
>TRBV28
ASSLMGTGDYGYT
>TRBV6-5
ATPGREILDYGYT
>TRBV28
ASSSQRAGGYEQY